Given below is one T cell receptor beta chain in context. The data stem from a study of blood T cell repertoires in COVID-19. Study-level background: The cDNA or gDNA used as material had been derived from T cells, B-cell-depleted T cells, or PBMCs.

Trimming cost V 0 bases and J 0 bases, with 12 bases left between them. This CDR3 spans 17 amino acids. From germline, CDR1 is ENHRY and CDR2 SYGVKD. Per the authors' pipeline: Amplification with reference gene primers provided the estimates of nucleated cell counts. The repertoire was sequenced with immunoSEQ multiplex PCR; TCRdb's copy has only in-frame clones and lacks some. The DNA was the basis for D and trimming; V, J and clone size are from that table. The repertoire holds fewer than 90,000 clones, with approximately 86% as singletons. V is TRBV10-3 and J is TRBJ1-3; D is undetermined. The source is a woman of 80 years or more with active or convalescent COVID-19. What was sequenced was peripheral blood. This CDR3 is CAISESVGLSSGNTIYF. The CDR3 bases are TGTGCCATCAGTGAGTCGGTCGGACTTTCCTCTGGAAACACCATATATTTT.